The T cell receptor (beta chain) described here comes from a study of blood T cell repertoires in COVID-19. Overall study context: COVID-19 samples from acute and convalescent phases originated in the United States, Italy and Spain. In each case, the material was cDNA or gDNA derived from T cells, B-cell-depleted T cells, or PBMCs.

Original methodology: Estimation of nucleated cell counts was performed using reference gene primer amplification. Produced via immunoSEQ multiplex PCR; TCRdb's table is partial and in-frame only. Clone size and the V and J calls come from that table; the DNA yielded D and trimming. The sample has some 15,000 clones, 76% seen once. The germline V and J ends were trimmed by 2 bases and 6 bases, with 11 bases remaining between them. This CDR3 contains 15 residues. The germline gives CDR1 KGHSH, CDR2 LQKENI. The chain carries TRBV18 and TRBJ1-6; tentative D call: TRBD1 (6 bases). Sample: peripheral blood. This clonotype was obtained from a man between 65 and 85 years old with active or convalescent COVID-19. CDR3 DNA: TGTGCCAGCTCACCAGGTGGGGGCACTAATTCACCCCTCCACTTT. This codes for CASSPGGGTNSPLHF.